Listed below are T cell receptor beta chains from one sample, sequenced in a study of T-cell reconstitution after alpha-beta-depleted transplantation in children. MiXCR, applied by TCRdb to the PCR reads, yields one record per CDR3 protein. The sample has around 380,000 distinct CDR3 sequences, about a tenth seen once; the top ten hold roughly 5.1%. Sequencing used PBMCs from the stem cell graft donor, obtained from the stem cell graft. The receptors were gathered from a human donor who donated a stem cell graft to a child with acute myeloid leukemia. Both conserved end residues are part of each CDR3. D genes are given only for firm matches. Clone size, where shown, is once, few, many, or a class for clones that have expanded.

>TRBJ2-6|TRBV29-1|-|-
TGCAGCGTTGAAGGCGGGATAGGGAACTCTGGGGCCAACGTCCTGACTTTC
CSVEGGIGNSGANVLTF
>TRBJ2-3|TRBV24-1|TRBD1|few
TGTGCCACCAGTGACAACAACAGGGGAGATACGCAGTATTTT
CATSDNNRGDTQYF
>TRBJ2-3|TRBV20-1|TRBD2|-
TGCAGTGCTACCCGGGCGGGGGGAGATACGCAGTATTTT
CSATRAGGDTQYF
>TRBJ1-2|TRBV20-1|-|many
TGCAGTGCTAGCCTTGGACAGACCAGGGGCTATGGCTACACCTTC
CSASLGQTRGYGYTF
>TRBJ1-5|TRBV12-3/TRBV12-4|TRBD1|few
TGTGCCAGCAGACTCGGGACAGACAATCAGCCCCAGCATTTT
CASRLGTDNQPQHF
>TRBJ2-5|TRBV7-3|TRBD1|-
TGTGCCAGCCTATGGGGACAGGGGAGTAGAGAGACCCAGTACTTC
CASLWGQGSRETQYF
>TRBJ2-7|TRBV7-2|TRBD1|-
TGTGCCAGCAGCACCAGGGGGCGGAACTTTTACGAGCAGTACTTC
CASSTRGRNFYEQYF
>TRBJ2-5|TRBV5-4|-|few
TGTGCCAGCAGCCCAAGTTTACTAGAGACCCAGTACTTC
CASSPSLLETQYF
>TRBJ2-6|TRBV5-1|-|-
TGCGCCAGCAGCTTGGGACAGCTCTCTGGGGCCAACGTCCTGACTTTC
CASSLGQLSGANVLTF
>TRBJ2-1|TRBV29-1|TRBD1|-
TGCAGCGTCAGAAGAAACCGGGACAGAGATCGACAGGGGTTC
CSVRRNRDRDRQGF
>TRBJ2-5|TRBV5-6|-|few
TGTGCCAGCAGCTCCCTGGACATTGAAGGGACCCAGTACTTC
CASSSLDIEGTQYF
>TRBJ2-1|TRBV6-5|TRBD2|few
TGTGCCAGCAGTTACCCCGGGACTAGCGGACCTTACAATGAGCAGTTCTTC
CASSYPGTSGPYNEQFF
>TRBJ1-4|TRBV12-3/TRBV12-4|-|many
TGTGCCAGCAGTTTTCGCGGTGAAAAACTGTTTTTT
CASSFRGEKLFF
>TRBJ1-1|TRBV29-1|-|few
TGCAGCGGTGTACTTGCTGCTGAAGCTTTCTTT
CSGVLAAEAFF
>TRBJ2-5|TRBV29-1|-|many
TGCAGCGTTGAGGAAAGCAAAGGAGAGACCCAGTACTTC
CSVEESKGETQYF
>TRBJ2-3|TRBV4-2|-|few
TGTGCCAGCAGCCCGGAGAAGAGGACAGATACGCAGTATTTT
CASSPEKRTDTQYF
>TRBJ2-1|TRBV20-1|-|-
TGCAGTGCTAGAGGATTCGCAGTTAGAAGCTCCTACAATGAGCAGTTCTTC
CSARGFAVRSSYNEQFF
>TRBJ2-1|TRBV29-1|TRBD2|few
TGCAGCGTTCCAAGGGGACTAGCTTTCGGGGATGAGCAGTTCTTC
CSVPRGLAFGDEQFF
>TRBJ2-7|TRBV6-2/TRBV6-3|TRBD2|many
TGTGCCAGCAGTTACACCAGCGGGAGGTACGAGCAGTACTTC
CASSYTSGRYEQYF
>TRBJ1-1|TRBV27|-|-
TGTGCCAGCAGTGCAGGGTTTCTCGCTGAAGCTTTCTTT
CASSAGFLAEAFF
>TRBJ2-1|TRBV6-1|-|many
TGTGCCAGCAGTGACCCCGGGAAGTACAATGAGCAGTTCTTC
CASSDPGKYNEQFF
>TRBJ1-1|TRBV7-8|TRBD1|many
TGTGCCAGCAGCTTAGCGCAGACAGGGGCTGAAGCTTTCTTT
CASSLAQTGAEAFF
>TRBJ2-3|TRBV12-5|-|many
TGTGCTAGTGGTTTGATCAGAATTGCGGATACGCAGTATTTT
CASGLIRIADTQYF
>TRBJ1-4|TRBV7-2|TRBD1|few
TGTGCCAGCAGCGCATGGGACAGATCCAATGAAAAACTGTTTTTT
CASSAWDRSNEKLFF
>TRBJ2-1|TRBV19|TRBD2|few
TGTGCCAGTAAGTCGGGAGGGCCGATCTCCTACAATGAGCAGTTCTTC
CASKSGGPISYNEQFF
>TRBJ2-7|TRBV6-2/TRBV6-3|-|-
TGTGCCAGCAGTTACTGGCCCTACGAGCAGTACTTC
CASSYWPYEQYF
>TRBJ1-1|TRBV20-1|-|-
TGCAGTGCTAGCAGACAGCTAAACACTGAAGCTTTCTTT
CSASRQLNTEAFF
>TRBJ2-1|TRBV25-1|TRBD2|many
TGTGCCAGCAGTGAGCAAGCGGGAGAGCAAAATGAGCAGTTCTTC
CASSEQAGEQNEQFF
>TRBJ1-5|TRBV29-1|-|few
TGCAGCGTCGCCCCCGGGAGTGGGGATCAGCCCCAGCATTTT
CSVAPGSGDQPQHF
>TRBJ2-4|TRBV5-1|-|-
TGCGCCAGCAGATTGGAGTGGCCGATAGCCAAAAACATTCAGTACTTC
CASRLEWPIAKNIQYF
>TRBJ2-5|TRBV6-1|TRBD1|few
TGTGCCAGCAGTGAGGGGGACAGGGGTGGGGAGACCCAGTACTTC
CASSEGDRGGETQYF
>TRBJ2-6|TRBV5-4|TRBD2|-
TGTGCCAGCCTCAAACGGGCGGCGGGGGCTGGGGCCAACGTCCTGACTTTC
CASLKRAAGAGANVLTF
>TRBJ2-1|TRBV7-3|-|few
TGTGCCAGCAGCGTGCTGGCTCACAATGAGCAGTTCTTC
CASSVLAHNEQFF
>TRBJ2-3|TRBV5-1|TRBD1|few
TGCGCCAGCAGCTTAAAATTATCCGGGACAGGGGAAGATACGCAGTATTTT
CASSLKLSGTGEDTQYF
>TRBJ2-7|TRBV7-8|-|few
TGTGCCAGCAGCTTCAGTAGCGCCTACGAGCAGTACTTC
CASSFSSAYEQYF
>TRBJ2-3|TRBV7-9|-|few
TGTGCCAGCAGCTCGAGGGCAAGACTAGAGGATACGCAGTATTTT
CASSSRARLEDTQYF
>TRBJ2-5|TRBV11-2|-|many
TGTGCCAGCAGTTCAAGCCCACTCCGCTGGGAGACCCAGTACTTC
CASSSSPLRWETQYF
>TRBJ2-1|TRBV10-3|TRBD1|few
TGTGCCATCAAAGGGCAAGGGGGACAGGGGGCCGGCAATGAGCAGTTCTTC
CAIKGQGGQGAGNEQFF
>TRBJ2-1|TRBV7-2|-|many
TGTGCCAGCAGCTTAGAGCTAGGTATCAATGAGCAGTTCTTC
CASSLELGINEQFF
>TRBJ1-5|TRBV7-2|-|many
TGTGCCAGCAGCTTTGAAGGGTATAGCAATCAGCCCCAGCATTTT
CASSFEGYSNQPQHF
>TRBJ1-2|TRBV6-2/TRBV6-3|-|-
TGTGCCAGCAGAACCTTTCAATATGGCTACACCTTC
CASRTFQYGYTF
>TRBJ2-1|TRBV6-4|-|-
TGTGCCAGCAGTGATCCCCGGACTGGCCGTGAGCAGTTCTTC
CASSDPRTGREQFF
>TRBJ1-6|TRBV6-1|TRBD1|few
TGTGCCAGCAGTCCCGACAGGGTGAATTCACCCCTCCACTTT
CASSPDRVNSPLHF
>TRBJ2-1|TRBV4-2|TRBD2|few
TGTGCCAGCAGCCAAGATTGGGCTAGCGGGGGCTCCTACAATGAGCAGTTCTTC
CASSQDWASGGSYNEQFF
>TRBJ2-1|TRBV6-1|-|few
TGTGCCAGCAGTGAAGAGATGGGGAGGAGGATCTACAATGAGCAGTTCTTC
CASSEEMGRRIYNEQFF
>TRBJ2-1|TRBV12-3/TRBV12-4|-|few
TGTGCCAGCAGTTACATGGCATGGCAGTTCTTC
CASSYMAWQFF
>TRBJ2-1|TRBV5-1|TRBD2|few
TGCGCCAGCAGCTTGGCTGGTAGCGGGGCGAACAATGAGCAGTTCTTC
CASSLAGSGANNEQFF
>TRBJ1-4|TRBV3-1|-|few
TGTGCCAGCAGCCCCCTAAGGGAGGCTAATGAAAAACTGTTTTTT
CASSPLREANEKLFF
>TRBJ2-2|TRBV9|TRBD1|few
TGTGCCAGCAGCGTTGGAGTAGGAGTAGGGACAGGGTCGGTCACCGGGGAGCTGTTTTTT
CASSVGVGVGTGSVTGELFF
>TRBJ2-6|TRBV5-1|-|-
TGCGCCAGCAGCTCGACTCCTCAGGGGCCTAGCTCTGGGGCCAACGTCCTGACTTTC
CASSSTPQGPSSGANVLTF
>TRBJ2-3|TRBV12-3/TRBV12-4|TRBD2|few
TGTGCCAGCAGCCCCGGCACTAGCGGCCACACAGATACGCAGTATTTT
CASSPGTSGHTDTQYF
>TRBJ1-4|TRBV15|-|few
TGTGCCACCAGCGGGCGGAATAATGAAAAACTGTTTTTT
CATSGRNNEKLFF
>TRBJ2-1|TRBV5-1|TRBD2|few
TGCGCCAGCAGCTTGGCCGGCGGGAGGGCCCAGGAGCAGTTCTTC
CASSLAGGRAQEQFF
>TRBJ2-5|TRBV7-3|-|few
TGTGCCAGCAGACACGCGGGTTCGGAGACCCAGTACTTC
CASRHAGSETQYF